Listed below are T cell receptor beta chains from one sample, sequenced in a study of blood T cell repertoires in COVID-19. This table comes from immunoSEQ multiplex PCR, and its TCRdb copy is limited to in-frame clones, with some not included. The sample shows 25,000 to 30,000 clones, approximately 94% of them seen only once. Input material: peripheral blood. The source is a human donor with active COVID-19. The donor label of this sample is uncertain. Each CDR3 is given with its conserved first and last residue. The D gene is left open where the match is weak. Size values are once, few and many counts, or a class for expanded clones, and some rows have none.

cdr3_nt	cdr3_aa	j_call	cdr3_length	d_call	v_call	clone_size
TGTGCCAGCAGGTACAGCGGAGGACTAGGGGACGAGCAGTACTTC	CASRYSGGLGDEQYF	TRBJ2-7	15	TRBD2	TRBV28	NA
TGTGCCATCAGTGACAGGGGAGAGAATCAGCCCCAGCATTTT	CAISDRGENQPQHF	TRBJ1-5	14	NA	TRBV10-3	NA
TGTGCCAGCAGTGAGGCCAGTGAAGCTTTCTTT	CASSEASEAFF	TRBJ1-1	11	NA	TRBV2	NA
TGTGCCAGCAGCTCTCGGACAGTAGGAAACACCATATATTTT	CASSSRTVGNTIYF	TRBJ1-3	14	NA	TRBV3-1/TRBV3-2	NA
TGTGCCAGCCACAGGGGGGATCTGGGAGATACGCAGTATTTT	CASHRGDLGDTQYF	TRBJ2-3	14	TRBD1	TRBV6-5	NA
TGTGCCAGCAGCTTAGAATGGGGCGACTATGGCTACACCTTC	CASSLEWGDYGYTF	TRBJ1-2	14	NA	TRBV5-8	NA
TGTGCCAGCAGCTTAGCGCAATCTAGCAGCACAGATACGCAGTATTTT	CASSLAQSSSTDTQYF	TRBJ2-3	16	NA	TRBV7-2	NA
TGTGCCATCAGTGGAGCTACTAGCGGGGGTATCGCAGATACGCAGTATTTT	CAISGATSGGIADTQYF	TRBJ2-3	17	TRBD2	TRBV10-3	NA
TGTGCCAGCAGGGACAGGGGGCGGTCCTACGAGCAGTACTTC	CASRDRGRSYEQYF	TRBJ2-7	14	TRBD1	TRBV5-5	NA
TGCAGCGTTGTGCCGAGGGCCGATGAGCAGTTCTTC	CSVVPRADEQFF	TRBJ2-1	12	NA	TRBV29-1	NA
TGCGCCAGCAGCCAACTTACCGGGGAGCTGTTTTTT	CASSQLTGELFF	TRBJ2-2	12	NA	TRBV4-3	NA
TGTGCCAGCAGCCGACTAGCGGGAGGCACTAGCACAGATACGCAGTATTTT	CASSRLAGGTSTDTQYF	TRBJ2-3	17	TRBD2	TRBV3-1/TRBV3-2	NA
TGTGCCAGCAGCTTAGTCCGACAGCCGCTCTCCTATAATTCACCCCTCCACTTT	CASSLVRQPLSYNSPLHF	TRBJ1-6	18	NA	TRBV7-2	few
TGTGCCAGCAGGGGGGACTTACGCTCTGAAGCTTTCTTT	CASRGDLRSEAFF	TRBJ1-1	13	NA	TRBV2	once
TGCGCCACCCGGGACAGCGCCTCCACAGATACGCAGTATTTT	CATRDSASTDTQYF	TRBJ2-3	14	TRBD1	TRBV5-1	NA
TGTGCCAGCAGTGAACGTCAGTATGGCTACACCTTC	CASSERQYGYTF	TRBJ1-2	12	NA	TRBV2	NA
TGCGCCAGCAGTGAGCCAGGTAATGAAAAACTGTTTTTT	CASSEPGNEKLFF	TRBJ1-4	13	NA	TRBV10-2	NA
TGTGCCAGCAGTGAATCGGGACAGAACTCCTACAATGAGCAGTTCTTC	CASSESGQNSYNEQFF	TRBJ2-1	16	TRBD1	TRBV25-1	NA
TGTGCCAGCAGCGGACAGAACACCGGGGAGCTGTTTTTT	CASSGQNTGELFF	TRBJ2-2	13	NA	TRBV9	NA
TGTGCCACCAGCAGAGTCTCAAAAGGACTAGCGGATTACAATGAGCAGTTCTTC	CATSRVSKGLADYNEQFF	TRBJ2-1	18	TRBD2	TRBV15	NA
TGTGCCAGCTCACCACCGGCACAGGGGTCCGAGCAGTACTTC	CASSPPAQGSEQYF	TRBJ2-7	14	TRBD1	TRBV18	NA
TGCGCCAGCAGCCGGGACGGGGGACCGAACACTGAAGCTTTCTTT	CASSRDGGPNTEAFF	TRBJ1-1	15	NA	TRBV5-1	NA
TGTGCCACCAGTGATTTCCTTCGCGGGTCAACAGATACGCAGTATTTT	CATSDFLRGSTDTQYF	TRBJ2-3	16	NA	TRBV24-1	NA
TGTGCCAGCAGTTCCGATAGATTAGCTTTTCTCTCCTACGAGCAGTACTTC	CASSSDRLAFLSYEQYF	TRBJ2-7	17	NA	TRBV27	once
TGTGCCAGCAGTCTGACAGAGAACACTGAAGCTTTCTTT	CASSLTENTEAFF	TRBJ1-1	13	NA	TRBV12-3/TRBV12-4	NA
TGTGCCACCGGGGGGGGCAACACCGGGGAGCTGTTTTTT	CATGGGNTGELFF	TRBJ2-2	13	TRBD2	TRBV14	NA
TGTGCCAGCAGCTTGGCACTCCAAGAGACCCAGTACTTC	CASSLALQETQYF	TRBJ2-5	13	NA	TRBV5-4	NA
TGTGCCAGCAGTAAAGAACAGGGTTTCGGTGAAAAACTGTTTTTT	CASSKEQGFGEKLFF	TRBJ1-4	15	NA	TRBV7-6	once
TGTGCCAGCAGCCCCATCGGACTAGCGGGGGAAGAGACCCAGTACTTC	CASSPIGLAGEETQYF	TRBJ2-5	16	TRBD2	TRBV7-2	NA
TGTGCCAGCAGCCAACACCGGGACTACAACAATGAGCAGTTCTTC	CASSQHRDYNNEQFF	TRBJ2-1	15	TRBD2	TRBV3-1/TRBV3-2	NA
TGCAGCGTTGAAGATCGCGCCAGGGGGCTAGGCTACACCTTC	CSVEDRARGLGYTF	TRBJ1-2	14	TRBD1	TRBV29-1	NA
TGTGCCAGCAGTCCTGTAAGCGGACCGATGAGCTCCTACGAGCAGTACTTC	CASSPVSGPMSSYEQYF	TRBJ2-7	17	NA	TRBV27	NA
TGCGCCAGCAGCTTGGTGGGGGGACTAGCGGGAGTCGCCGGGGAGCTGTTTTTT	CASSLVGGLAGVAGELFF	TRBJ2-2	18	TRBD2	TRBV5-1	NA
TGTGCCAGCAGTGAATACGGACAGGGGATGGGCTACACCTTC	CASSEYGQGMGYTF	TRBJ1-2	14	TRBD1	TRBV25-1	NA
TGTGCCAGCTCGCCTCCCTGGGGGGAGCGGGAGCTGTTTTTT	CASSPPWGERELFF	TRBJ2-2	14	NA	TRBV18	NA
TGTGCTAGTGGTTTGGTGATTCCAGGAAAAGATACGCAGTATTTT	CASGLVIPGKDTQYF	TRBJ2-3	15	NA	TRBV12-5	NA
TGTGCCAGCAGTTCAGATCCCGGGAGGGGCTACACCTTC	CASSSDPGRGYTF	TRBJ1-2	13	NA	TRBV28	once